This is a list of T cell receptor beta chains from one sample in a study of Ad26.COV2.S vaccination and SARS-CoV-2 variants. Method: immunoSEQ multiplex PCR; TCRdb's copy keeps in-frame clones and lacks some. The table includes some 340,000 clones, around 83% detected once. Sequenced here: peripheral blood, sampled in a trial of Ad26.COV2.S vaccine versus placebo. The receptor set was obtained from a person between 18 and 60 years old who received the Ad26.COV2.S COVID-19 vaccine or a placebo. The CDR3 runs from the conserved cysteine through the conserved F or W. The order of the fields is J gene, clone size, V gene, D gene, CDR3 DNA, CDR3 protein. The D gene is left open where the match is weak. Clone size is shown for a subset of rows, as once, few, many or a class of expanded clone.

j_gene: TRBJ2-4
abundance: -
v_gene: TRBV6-5
d_gene: TRBD2
CDR3nt: TGTGCCAGCACCTCGTTTAGCGGGGGGAAAAACATTCAGTACTTC
CDR3aa: CASTSFSGGKNIQYF

j_gene: TRBJ1-1
abundance: -
v_gene: TRBV19
d_gene: TRBD1
CDR3nt: TGTGCCAGTAGTTATGACAGGGGACACACTGAAGCTTTCTTT
CDR3aa: CASSYDRGHTEAFF

j_gene: TRBJ1-1
abundance: -
v_gene: TRBV2
d_gene: -
CDR3nt: TGTGCCAGCAGTGACAGAGGCTCGGGCACTGAAGCTTTCTTT
CDR3aa: CASSDRGSGTEAFF

j_gene: TRBJ2-1
abundance: -
v_gene: TRBV7-2
d_gene: TRBD1
CDR3nt: TGTGCCAGCAGCGTAAGGGGTCAGGGGGCACGGAATGAGCAGTTCTTC
CDR3aa: CASSVRGQGARNEQFF

j_gene: TRBJ2-7
abundance: once
v_gene: TRBV20-1
d_gene: TRBD2
CDR3nt: TGCAGTGCTAGTACGCCGGGGGGTGTCTACGAGCAGTACTTC
CDR3aa: CSASTPGGVYEQYF

j_gene: TRBJ1-1
abundance: -
v_gene: TRBV29-1
d_gene: TRBD1
CDR3nt: TGCAGCGTTGAAAGACAGGGTGGCACTGAAGCTTTCTTT
CDR3aa: CSVERQGGTEAFF

j_gene: TRBJ1-4
abundance: -
v_gene: TRBV4-3
d_gene: TRBD1
CDR3nt: TGCGCCAGCAGCCAAAGACTCGGACAGGGTGGCGAAAAACTGTTTTTT
CDR3aa: CASSQRLGQGGEKLFF

j_gene: TRBJ2-3
abundance: -
v_gene: TRBV7-2
d_gene: -
CDR3nt: TGTGCCAGCATCCGGCCTCCGACAGATACGCAGTATTTT
CDR3aa: CASIRPPTDTQYF

j_gene: TRBJ2-2
abundance: -
v_gene: TRBV5-1
d_gene: -
CDR3nt: TGCGCCAGCAGCTTGAGGGCGGGGGCCCACACCGGGGAGCTGTTTTTT
CDR3aa: CASSLRAGAHTGELFF

j_gene: TRBJ1-2
abundance: -
v_gene: TRBV25-1
d_gene: -
CDR3nt: TGTGCCAGCAGTGACCCCGGGACCGCTAACTATGGCTACACCTTC
CDR3aa: CASSDPGTANYGYTF

j_gene: TRBJ1-5
abundance: -
v_gene: TRBV6-6
d_gene: -
CDR3nt: TGTGCCAGCACCCCCTGGGGGGTAGGGACTCAGCCCCAGCATTTT
CDR3aa: CASTPWGVGTQPQHF

j_gene: TRBJ2-2
abundance: few
v_gene: TRBV9
d_gene: -
CDR3nt: TGTGCCAGCAGCGTAGTGGTTGCGGGGTCCACCGGGGAGCTGTTTTTT
CDR3aa: CASSVVVAGSTGELFF

j_gene: TRBJ2-1
abundance: -
v_gene: TRBV5-1
d_gene: TRBD1
CDR3nt: TGCGCCAGCAGCCGAAAAAAAAAGTACCAGGGGGCTAACAATGAGCAGTTCTTC
CDR3aa: CASSRKKKYQGANNEQFF

j_gene: TRBJ2-3
abundance: -
v_gene: TRBV7-9
d_gene: -
CDR3nt: TGTGCCAGCAGCCCCAAAGGGGCTAGCACAGATACGCAGTATTTT
CDR3aa: CASSPKGASTDTQYF

j_gene: TRBJ2-5
abundance: -
v_gene: TRBV4-3
d_gene: TRBD2
CDR3nt: TGCGCCAGCAGCTCCCGGAAGGAACTAGCGGGAATACACAAGATGGAGACCCAGTACTTC
CDR3aa: CASSSRKELAGIHKMETQYF

j_gene: TRBJ2-2
abundance: -
v_gene: TRBV3-1/TRBV3-2
d_gene: -
CDR3nt: TGTGCCAGCAGCCAAGAAGGAAGCACCGGGGAGCTGTTTTTT
CDR3aa: CASSQEGSTGELFF

j_gene: TRBJ2-3
abundance: -
v_gene: TRBV6-5
d_gene: -
CDR3nt: TGTGCCAGCAGGTTACAGCGTAGCACAGATACGCAGTATTTT
CDR3aa: CASRLQRSTDTQYF

j_gene: TRBJ2-7
abundance: -
v_gene: TRBV9
d_gene: -
CDR3nt: TGTGCCAGCAGCGTAGGTACGGGGGTCTTCTCCTACGAGCAGTACTTC
CDR3aa: CASSVGTGVFSYEQYF

j_gene: TRBJ2-3
abundance: -
v_gene: TRBV15
d_gene: -
CDR3nt: TGTGCCACCAGCAGAGGGGACGGGGGCACAGATACGCAGTATTTT
CDR3aa: CATSRGDGGTDTQYF

j_gene: TRBJ2-7
abundance: -
v_gene: TRBV7-8
d_gene: TRBD1
CDR3nt: TGTGCCAGCAGCGCCGGGACAGGGGGCATCGAGCAGTACTTC
CDR3aa: CASSAGTGGIEQYF

j_gene: TRBJ2-2
abundance: -
v_gene: TRBV11-2
d_gene: TRBD2
CDR3nt: TGTGCCAGCAGCCCGCGGACTAGCCAGAACACCGGGGAGCTGTTTTTT
CDR3aa: CASSPRTSQNTGELFF

j_gene: TRBJ1-2
abundance: -
v_gene: TRBV6-5
d_gene: -
CDR3nt: TGTGCCAGCAGTTGGACACCAAACTATGGCTACACCTTC
CDR3aa: CASSWTPNYGYTF

j_gene: TRBJ1-2
abundance: few
v_gene: TRBV3-1/TRBV3-2
d_gene: TRBD1
CDR3nt: TGTGCCAGCACACAGGGGGAGGGTGGCTACACCTTC
CDR3aa: CASTQGEGGYTF

j_gene: TRBJ2-4
abundance: -
v_gene: TRBV19
d_gene: TRBD2
CDR3nt: TGTGCCAGTAGTATAGTGGCGGGGGGAACCAAAAACATTCAGTACTTC
CDR3aa: CASSIVAGGTKNIQYF